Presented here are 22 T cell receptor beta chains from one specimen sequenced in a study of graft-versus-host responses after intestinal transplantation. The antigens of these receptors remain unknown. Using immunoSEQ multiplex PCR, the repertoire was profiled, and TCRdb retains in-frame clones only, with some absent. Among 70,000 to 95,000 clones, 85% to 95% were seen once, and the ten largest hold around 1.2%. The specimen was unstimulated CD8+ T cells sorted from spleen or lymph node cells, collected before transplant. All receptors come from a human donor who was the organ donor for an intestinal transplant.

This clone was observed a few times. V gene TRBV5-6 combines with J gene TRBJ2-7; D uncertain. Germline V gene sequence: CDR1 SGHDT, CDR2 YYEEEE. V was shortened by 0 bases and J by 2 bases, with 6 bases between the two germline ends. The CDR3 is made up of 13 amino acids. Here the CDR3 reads CASSLGSTYEQYF. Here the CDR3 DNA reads TGTGCCAGCAGCTTGGGTTCCACCTACGAGCAGTACTTC.

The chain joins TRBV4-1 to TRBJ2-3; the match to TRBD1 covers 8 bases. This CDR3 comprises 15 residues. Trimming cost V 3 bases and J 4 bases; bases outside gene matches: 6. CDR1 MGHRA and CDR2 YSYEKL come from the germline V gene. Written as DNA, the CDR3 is TGCGCCAGCAGCCAGTCAGGGGGCCGGGCAGATACGCAGTATTTT. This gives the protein CASSQSGGRADTQYF.

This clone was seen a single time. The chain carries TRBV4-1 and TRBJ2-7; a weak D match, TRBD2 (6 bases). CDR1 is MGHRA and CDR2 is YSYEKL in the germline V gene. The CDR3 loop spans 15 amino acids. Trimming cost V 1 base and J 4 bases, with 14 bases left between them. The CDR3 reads CASSQVLGAGYEQYF. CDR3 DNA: TGCGCCAGCAGCCAAGTCTTAGGGGCGGGGTACGAGCAGTACTTC.

DNA of the CDR3: TGTGCCAGCAGCCCACAGGGGGCGGCCGGGGAGCTGTTTTTT. The encoded protein is CASSPQGAAGELFF. The chain links TRBV28 to TRBJ2-2, with TRBD1 identical over 9 bases. The CDR3 consists of 14 residues. The trim removed 6 bases at V and 6 bases at J, leaving 5 bases unmatched. Germline CDR1 MDHEN, CDR2 SYDVKM.

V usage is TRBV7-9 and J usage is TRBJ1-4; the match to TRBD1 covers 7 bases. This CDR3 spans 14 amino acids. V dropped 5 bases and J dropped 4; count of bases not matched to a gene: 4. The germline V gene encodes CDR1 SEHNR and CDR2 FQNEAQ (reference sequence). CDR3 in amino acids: CASSPWDSNEKLFF. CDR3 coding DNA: TGTGCCAGCAGCCCGTGGGACAGTAATGAAAAACTGTTTTTT.

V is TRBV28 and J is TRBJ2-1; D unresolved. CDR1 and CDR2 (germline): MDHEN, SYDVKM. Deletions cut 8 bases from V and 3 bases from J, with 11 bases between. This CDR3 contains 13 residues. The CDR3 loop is CASGPEIYNEQFF. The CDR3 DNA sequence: TGTGCCAGCGGCCCGGAGATCTACAATGAGCAGTTCTTC.

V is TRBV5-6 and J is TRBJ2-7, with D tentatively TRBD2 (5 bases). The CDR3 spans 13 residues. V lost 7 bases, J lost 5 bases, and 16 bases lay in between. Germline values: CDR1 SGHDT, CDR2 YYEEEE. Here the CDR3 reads CASAPGELHEQYF. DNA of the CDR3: TGTGCCAGCGCCCCTGGGGAGCTCCACGAGCAGTACTTC. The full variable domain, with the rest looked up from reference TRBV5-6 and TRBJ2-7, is DAGVTQSPTHLIKTRGQQVTLRCSPKSGHDTVSWYQQALGQGPQFIFQYYEEEERQRGNFPDRFSGHQFPNYSSELNVNALLLGDSALYLCASAPGELHEQYFGPGTRLTVT.

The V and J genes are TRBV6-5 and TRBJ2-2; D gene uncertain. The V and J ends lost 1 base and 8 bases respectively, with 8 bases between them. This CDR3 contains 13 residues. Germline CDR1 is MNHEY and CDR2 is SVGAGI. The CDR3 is CASSYFSPGELFF. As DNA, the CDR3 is TGTGCCAGCAGTTACTTTAGCCCTGGGGAGCTGTTTTTT.

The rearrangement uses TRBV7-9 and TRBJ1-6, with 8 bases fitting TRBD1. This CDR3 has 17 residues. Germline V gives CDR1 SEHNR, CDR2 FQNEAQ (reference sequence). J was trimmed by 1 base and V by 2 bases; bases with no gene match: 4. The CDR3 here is CASSLKGQGSYNSPLHF. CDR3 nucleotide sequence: TGTGCCAGCAGCTTAAAAGGACAGGGTTCCTATAATTCACCCCTCCACTTT.

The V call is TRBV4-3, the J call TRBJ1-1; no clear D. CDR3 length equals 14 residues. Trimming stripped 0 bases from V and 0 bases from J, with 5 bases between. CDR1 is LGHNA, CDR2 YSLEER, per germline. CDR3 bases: TGCGCCAGCAGCCAAGACGGGTTGAACACTGAAGCTTTCTTT. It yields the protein CASSQDGLNTEAFF.

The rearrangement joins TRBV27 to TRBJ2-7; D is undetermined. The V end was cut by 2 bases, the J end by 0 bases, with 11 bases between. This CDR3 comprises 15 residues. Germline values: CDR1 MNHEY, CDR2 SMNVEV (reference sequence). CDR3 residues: CASSLIGWSSYEQYF. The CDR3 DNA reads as TGTGCCAGCAGTTTAATCGGGTGGAGCTCCTACGAGCAGTACTTC.

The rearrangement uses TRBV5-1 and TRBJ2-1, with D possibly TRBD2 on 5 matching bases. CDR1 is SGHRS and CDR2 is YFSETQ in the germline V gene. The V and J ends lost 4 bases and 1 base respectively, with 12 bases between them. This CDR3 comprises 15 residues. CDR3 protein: CASSPRRASYNEQFF. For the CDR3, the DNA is TGCGCCAGCAGCCCCAGGCGGGCTTCCTACAATGAGCAGTTCTTC.

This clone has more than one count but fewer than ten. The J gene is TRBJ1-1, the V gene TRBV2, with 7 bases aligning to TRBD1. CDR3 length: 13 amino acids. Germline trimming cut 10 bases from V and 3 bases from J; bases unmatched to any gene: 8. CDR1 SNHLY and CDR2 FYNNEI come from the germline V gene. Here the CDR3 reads CAIPSTGDTEAFF. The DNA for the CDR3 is TGTGCCATTCCTTCTACAGGGGACACTGAAGCTTTCTTT. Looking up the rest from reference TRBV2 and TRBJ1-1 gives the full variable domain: EPEVTQTPSHQVTQMGQEVILRCVPISNHLYFYWYRQILGQKVEFLVSFYNNEISEKSEIFDDQFSVERPDGSNFTLKIRSTKLEDSAMYFCAIPSTGDTEAFFGQGTRLTVV.

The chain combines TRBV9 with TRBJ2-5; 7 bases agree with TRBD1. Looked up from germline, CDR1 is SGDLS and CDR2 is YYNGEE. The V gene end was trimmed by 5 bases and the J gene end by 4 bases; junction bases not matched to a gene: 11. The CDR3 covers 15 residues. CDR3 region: CASRANDRAGETQYF. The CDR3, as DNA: TGTGCCAGCAGGGCAAATGACAGGGCCGGAGAGACCCAGTACTTC.

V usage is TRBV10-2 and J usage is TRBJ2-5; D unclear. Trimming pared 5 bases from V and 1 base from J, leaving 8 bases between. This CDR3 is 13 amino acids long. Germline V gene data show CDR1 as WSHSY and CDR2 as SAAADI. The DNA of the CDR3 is TGCGCCAGCAGTCCCAACTCCCAAGAGACCCAGTACTTC. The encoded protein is CASSPNSQETQYF.

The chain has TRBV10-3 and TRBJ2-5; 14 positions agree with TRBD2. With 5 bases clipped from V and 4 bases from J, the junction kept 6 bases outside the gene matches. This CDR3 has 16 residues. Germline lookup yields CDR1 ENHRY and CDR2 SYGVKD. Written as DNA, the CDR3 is TGTGCCATCAGTCAGACTAGCGGGAGGGCCGGAGAGACCCAGTACTTC. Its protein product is CAISQTSGRAGETQYF.

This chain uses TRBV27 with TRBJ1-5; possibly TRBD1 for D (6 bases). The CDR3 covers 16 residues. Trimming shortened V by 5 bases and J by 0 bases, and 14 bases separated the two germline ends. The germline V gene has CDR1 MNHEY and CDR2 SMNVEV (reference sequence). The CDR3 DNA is TGTGCCAGCAGTGAAACAGGGCCGGGTAGCAATCAGCCCCAGCATTTT. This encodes CASSETGPGSNQPQHF.

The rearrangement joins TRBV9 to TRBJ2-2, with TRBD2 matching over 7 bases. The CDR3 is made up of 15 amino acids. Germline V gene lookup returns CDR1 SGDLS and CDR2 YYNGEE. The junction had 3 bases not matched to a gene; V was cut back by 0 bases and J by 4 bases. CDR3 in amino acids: CASSVGGGSTGELFF. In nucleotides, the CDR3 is TGTGCCAGCAGCGTAGGGGGCGGGAGCACCGGGGAGCTGTTTTTT.

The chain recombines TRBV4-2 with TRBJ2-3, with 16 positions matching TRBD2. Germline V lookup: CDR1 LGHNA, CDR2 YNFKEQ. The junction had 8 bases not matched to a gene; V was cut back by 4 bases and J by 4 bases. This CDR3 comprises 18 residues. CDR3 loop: CASSPGTSGGELADTQYF. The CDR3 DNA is TGTGCCAGCAGCCCCGGGACTAGCGGGGGGGAGTTGGCAGATACGCAGTATTTT.

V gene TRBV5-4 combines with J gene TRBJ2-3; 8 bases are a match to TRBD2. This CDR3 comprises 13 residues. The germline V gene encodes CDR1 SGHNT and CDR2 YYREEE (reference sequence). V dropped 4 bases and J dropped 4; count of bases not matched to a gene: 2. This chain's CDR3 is CASSPGGPDTQYF. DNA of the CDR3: TGTGCCAGCAGCCCGGGGGGGCCAGATACGCAGTATTTT.

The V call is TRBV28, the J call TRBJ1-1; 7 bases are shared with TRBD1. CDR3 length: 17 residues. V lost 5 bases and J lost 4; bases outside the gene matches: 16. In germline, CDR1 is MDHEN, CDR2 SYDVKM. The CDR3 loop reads CASSALWPRDSSTEAFF. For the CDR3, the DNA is TGTGCCAGCAGTGCTCTATGGCCCCGGGACAGTTCCACTGAAGCTTTCTTT.

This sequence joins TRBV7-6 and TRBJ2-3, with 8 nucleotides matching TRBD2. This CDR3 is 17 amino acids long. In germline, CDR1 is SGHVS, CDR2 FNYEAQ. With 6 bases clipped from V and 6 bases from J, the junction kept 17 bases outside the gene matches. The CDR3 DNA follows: TGTGCCAGCAGTCAACCGGGGGGGCATCCCCTCAAGGATACGCAGTATTTT. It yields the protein CASSQPGGHPLKDTQYF.